Listed here are 10 T cell receptor beta chains from one sample, sequenced in a study of shared clonotypes between healthy human individuals. Generated by immunoSEQ multiplex PCR, the TCRdb table keeps only in-frame clones and is missing some. The sample lists roughly 2,300,000 clones, about 90% occurring once. Sequencing was performed on naive CD4+ T cells from PBMCs. Subset noted: CD45RA+ positively selected. These receptors came from a man between 18 and 29 years old in good health. Some clones in this sample may be carry-over from other donors' samples.

This chain joins TRBV5-1 and TRBJ2-7, with D unresolved. Germline values: CDR1 SGHRS, CDR2 YFSETQ. The germline V and J ends were trimmed by 1 base and 7 bases, with 12 bases remaining between them. This CDR3 region has 13 residues. CDR3 DNA sequence: TGCGCCAGCAGCTTGTTTGCGAGGTTGGAGCAGTACTTC. It yields the protein CASSLFARLEQYF.

In DNA, the CDR3 is TGTGCCAGCAGTTTCAGGGGAACAACTAATGAAAAACTGTTTTTT. Its translation: CASSFRGTTNEKLFF. The V and J genes are TRBV2 and TRBJ1-4; weak D call: TRBD1 (6 bases). CDR1 and CDR2 from the germline V gene are SNHLY and FYNNEI. The CDR3 contains 15 residues. V was pared by 5 bases and J by 0 bases, with 10 bases between.

The chain employs TRBV28 and TRBJ2-3, with 9 bases that match TRBD2. The V and J ends lost 6 bases and 0 bases, in that order; junction bases with no gene match: 10. Germline V lookup: CDR1 MDHEN, CDR2 SYDVKM. CDR3 length equals 17 residues. CDR3 in amino acids: CASRIRPSGTSTDTQYF. CDR3 bases: TGTGCCAGCAGGATCCGGCCTAGCGGGACTAGCACAGATACGCAGTATTTT.

This chain links TRBV5-1 with TRBJ2-1, with TRBD2 matching over 12 bases. The ends lost 0 bases at V and 5 bases at J; junction bases unmatched: 6. The CDR3 runs 17 residues. Per germline, CDR1 SGHRS and CDR2 YFSETQ. The CDR3 DNA reads as TGCGCCAGCAGCTTGGGACTAGCGGGAGCCTTAGACAATGAGCAGTTCTTC. Its protein is CASSLGLAGALDNEQFF.

The genes are TRBV2 and TRBJ2-7, with 10 nucleotides matching TRBD2. V lost 7 bases, J lost 2 bases, and 11 bases stayed unmatched. The CDR3 sequence is 16 residues long. Germline lookup yields CDR1 SNHLY and CDR2 FYNNEI. The CDR3 region is CASTPSGLAEPYEQYF. The DNA of the CDR3 is TGTGCCAGCACTCCGAGCGGACTAGCGGAGCCCTACGAGCAGTACTTC.

The chain uses TRBV27 and TRBJ2-7; 7 bases map to TRBD2. The germline CDR1 and CDR2 sequences are MNHEY and SMNVEV (reference sequence). With 3 bases clipped from V and 2 bases from J, the junction kept 4 bases outside the gene matches. The CDR3 has 14 residues. The CDR3 sequence is CASSFRGGAYEQYF. DNA of the CDR3: TGTGCCAGCAGTTTCCGTGGGGGGGCCTACGAGCAGTACTTC.

The V and J genes are TRBV27 and TRBJ2-1; D possibly corresponds to TRBD2 (6 bases). Per germline, CDR1 MNHEY and CDR2 SMNVEV (reference sequence). V dropped 5 bases and J dropped 6 bases, with 14 bases sitting between them. There are 14 residues in the CDR3. The CDR3, as DNA: TGTGCCAGCAGTATTTTCGGCGGGACCAATGAGCAGTTCTTC. Translation gives CASSIFGGTNEQFF.

V gene TRBV5-6 combines with J gene TRBJ1-4; 8 bases agree with TRBD1. Looked up from germline, CDR1 is SGHDT and CDR2 is YYEEEE. The CDR3 length is 18 residues. The V gene end was trimmed by 0 bases and the J gene end by 4 bases; junction bases not matched to a gene: 11. The CDR3 DNA sequence: TGTGCCAGCAGCTTGGGGCCCCCGACAGGGGTGGATAATGAAAAACTGTTTTTT. Its protein product is CASSLGPPTGVDNEKLFF.

This chain uses TRBV18 with TRBJ1-2; D unresolved. The CDR3 extends over 14 amino acids. V was trimmed by 0 bases and J by 4 bases, leaving 9 bases between them. CDR1 is KGHSH and CDR2 is LQKENI in the germline V gene. The CDR3 bases are TGTGCCAGCTCACCACCAAGCCAGACCTATGGCTACACCTTC. Translating gives CASSPPSQTYGYTF.

The chain couples TRBV6-6 to TRBJ2-5, with D perhaps TRBD1 (6 bases). The V end was cut by 2 bases, the J end by 1 base, with 11 bases between. Looked up from germline, CDR1 is MNHNY and CDR2 is SVGAGI (reference sequence). This CDR3 region has 15 residues. The DNA for the CDR3 is TGTGCCAGCAGTTACGGTACAGGGCTCCAAGAGACCCAGTACTTC. Its protein is CASSYGTGLQETQYF.